This TCR beta chain appears in the sequencing data of a study of metastatic and nonmetastatic thyroid tumors. Across the whole study: Thyroid patients, malignant and benign, had repertoires compared across blood and tumor or nodule tissue.

Findings and limits, study-wide: TCR beta diversity was reportedly significantly higher in malignant thyroid tumors than benign nodules, in blood and tumor.

Treatment of any kind had been given to no patient before thyroid surgery. Original analysis: CDR3 was compared across clinicopathological groups, and the resulting differences were used to build a distant-metastasis classifier for papillary thyroid cancer. TCRdb called clones again from the PCR reads with MiXCR. TCRdb, not the original authors, processed these V and J calls. The repertoire holds 11,000 to 15,000 clones, with around 29% as singletons. Comment on this clone: Its antigen is unknown.

This CDR3 contains 12 residues. Germline lookup yields CDR1 MNHNS and CDR2 SASEGT. The V end was cut by 6 bases, the J end by 3 bases, with 8 bases between. The source material was tumor tissue. The source is a female donor with papillary thyroid cancer or a benign thyroid nodule (not recorded which). Some clones in this sample may be carry-over from other donors' samples. The chain joins TRBV6-1 to TRBJ1-1; maybe TRBD1 (5 bases). The DNA for the CDR3 is TGTGCCAGCAGGCGGGGCCACACTGAAGCTTTCTTT. Its protein is CASRRGHTEAFF.